Below are 29 T cell receptor beta chains sequenced from a single sample in a study of cytomegalovirus exposure and HLA in healthy donors. PCR involved 60 Vbeta and 13 Jbeta primers. Generated by immunoSEQ multiplex PCR, the TCRdb table keeps only in-frame clones and is missing some. The sample has over 100,000 clones, about 60% seen once. Sequencing input: PBMCs. These receptors were collected from a woman in her twenties or thirties in good health and CMV-seronegative.

The CDR3 region has the DNA TGTGCCAGCAGTTTGCCCGGGACAAAGTCCTACGAGCAGTACTTC. It is translated as CASSLPGTKSYEQYF. The gene calls are TRBV28 and TRBJ2-7; maybe TRBD1 (6 bases). The V end was cut by 3 bases, the J end by 1 base, with 13 bases between. The CDR3 contains 15 residues. Germline CDR1 reads MDHEN; CDR2 reads SYDVKM.

The chain recombines TRBV5-6 with TRBJ1-2; 7 nucleotides line up with TRBD1. V lost 4 bases, J lost 7 bases, and 7 bases stayed unmatched. The CDR3 runs 13 residues. The germline CDR1 and CDR2 sequences are SGHDT and YYEEEE. CDR3 nucleotides: TGTGCCAGCAGCCAAGACAGGGTGGTTGGCTACACCTTC. Protein sequence: CASSQDRVVGYTF.

This clone was seen a single time. The chain joins TRBV4-3 to TRBJ2-7; 10 bases map to TRBD1. The germline V gene has CDR1 LGHNA and CDR2 YSLEER. CDR3 length: 15 amino acids. V gave up 4 bases and J gave up 1 base; unmatched junction bases: 4. For the CDR3, the DNA is TGCGCCAGCAGCCGAGGGACAGGGGCTTCCTACGAGCAGTACTTC. As protein: CASSRGTGASYEQYF.

This clone was seen a few times. The V gene is TRBV7-9, the J gene TRBJ1-6; 7 nucleotides match TRBD1. V was clipped by 5 bases and J by 9 bases; unmatched bases: 13. CDR3 size: 16 residues. The germline gives CDR1 SEHNR, CDR2 FQNEAQ (reference sequence). The CDR3 DNA sequence: TGTGCCAGCAGCCTCTCGACAGGGAAAGGTTTTTCACCCCTCCACTTT. Protein sequence: CASSLSTGKGFSPLHF.

V is TRBV11-2 and J is TRBJ1-2; the match to TRBD1 covers 7 bases. Germline CDR1 is SGHAT and CDR2 is FQNNGV. J was trimmed by 4 bases and V by 4 bases; bases with no gene match: 6. The CDR3 has 14 amino acids. CDR3 amino acids: CASSWAGTAYGYTF. In DNA form, the CDR3 reads TGTGCCAGCAGCTGGGCCGGGACAGCCTATGGCTACACCTTC.

This clone has a handful of counts. The V gene is TRBV7-2, the J gene TRBJ1-5; the D gene is possibly TRBD1 (6 bases). The V gene lost 2 bases and the J gene lost 2 bases, with 13 bases spanning the gap. There are 16 residues in the CDR3. Germline assignment: CDR1 SGHTA and CDR2 FQGNSA. DNA of the CDR3: TGTGCCAGCAGCTTAAGGGGGGGCATGGGCAATCAGCCCCAGCATTTT. Translated, it gives CASSLRGGMGNQPQHF.

J is TRBJ2-7 and V is TRBV7-8; TRBD1 might be the D (5 bases). The ends were cut back, 5 bases at V and 2 bases at J, with 7 bases in the middle. Germline values: CDR1 SGHVS, CDR2 FQNEAQ. The CDR3 has 12 amino acids. The CDR3 region has the DNA TGTGCCAGCAGCCGCAGGGCCTACGAGCAGTACTTC. It encodes CASSRRAYEQYF.

This chain connects TRBV28 to TRBJ2-1; no definite D call. The CDR3 length is 8 residues. The germline V gene encodes CDR1 MDHEN and CDR2 SYDVKM. Trimming cost V 10 bases and J 7 bases, with 2 bases left between them. Here the CDR3 reads CAINEQFF. DNA for the CDR3: TGTGCCATAAATGAGCAGTTCTTC.

This clone was found a few times. This rearrangement joins TRBV5-4 to TRBJ2-7, with D possibly TRBD1 on 5 matching bases. Germline values: CDR1 SGHNT, CDR2 YYREEE (reference sequence). Trimming cost V 1 base and J 7 bases, with 12 bases left between them. The CDR3 length is 13 residues. This chain's CDR3 is CASSLLQGREQYF. CDR3 in DNA: TGTGCCAGCAGCTTGTTGCAGGGTCGAGAGCAGTACTTC.

The chain links TRBV7-9 to TRBJ2-5, with D possibly TRBD1 on 6 matching bases. V lost 3 bases and J 4 bases, leaving 12 bases between the germline ends. The CDR3 contains 14 residues. Germline lookup yields CDR1 SEHNR and CDR2 FQNEAQ (reference sequence). CDR3 nucleotides: TGTGCCAGCAGCTTGGTAGGCAGGGGAGAGACCCAGTACTTC. Its translation: CASSLVGRGETQYF. The full variable domain, completed using reference TRBV7-9 and TRBJ2-5, is DTGVSQNPRHKITKRGQNVTFRCDPISEHNRLYWYRQTLGQGPEFLTYFQNEAQLEKSRLLSDRFSAERPKGSFSTLEIQRTEQGDSAMYLCASSLVGRGETQYFGPGTRLLVL.

V gene TRBV28 combines with J gene TRBJ2-7; maybe TRBD2 (6 bases). Germline V gene data show CDR1 as MDHEN and CDR2 as SYDVKM. The germline V and J ends were trimmed by 5 bases and 1 base, with 24 bases remaining between them. There are 18 residues in the CDR3. CDR3: CASSGGFETARWSYEQYF. DNA for the CDR3: TGTGCCAGCAGTGGAGGGTTTGAGACAGCTCGTTGGTCCTACGAGCAGTACTTC.

V is TRBV10-3 and J is TRBJ1-5; D unclear. Germline lookup yields CDR1 ENHRY and CDR2 SYGVKD. Trimming removed 2 bases from V and 5 bases from J, with 7 bases in between. The CDR3 is 13 amino acids. The CDR3 sequence: CAISETTDQPQHF. As DNA, the CDR3 is TGTGCCATCAGTGAGACAACCGATCAGCCCCAGCATTTT.

V usage is TRBV11-2 and J usage is TRBJ2-7; 8 bases agree with TRBD2. Germline V gives CDR1 SGHAT, CDR2 FQNNGV. Trimming at V came to 0 bases and at J to 2 bases, leaving 0 bases not matched to a gene. This CDR3 has 14 amino acids. The CDR3 spells CASSLERGAYEQYF. CDR3 bases: TGTGCCAGCAGCTTAGAGCGGGGGGCCTACGAGCAGTACTTC.

This CDR3 reads CASTPGAGHGYGYTF. The CDR3 DNA reads TGCGCCAGCACCCCTGGGGCAGGCCATGGATATGGCTACACCTTC. The chain couples TRBV5-1 to TRBJ1-2; TRBD1 is a possible D gene (5 bases). Germline-derived CDR1 and CDR2 are SGHRS and YFSETQ. V shed 6 bases and J shed 5 bases, with 20 bases lying between them. This CDR3 contains 15 residues.

In its sample, this clone was seen a few times. The chain has TRBV28 and TRBJ2-1; a possible D gene is TRBD2 (5 bases). The V and J ends lost 4 bases and 1 base respectively, with 11 bases between them. The CDR3 runs 15 residues. Germline V lookup: CDR1 MDHEN, CDR2 SYDVKM. The CDR3 reads CASSSGSQSYNEQFF. As DNA, the CDR3 is TGTGCCAGCAGTTCGGGGTCCCAATCCTACAATGAGCAGTTCTTC.

This clone was observed a single time. The V call is TRBV18, the J call TRBJ2-1; D is unresolved. CDR1 and CDR2 from the germline V gene are KGHSH and LQKENI. V was cut by 2 bases and J by 8 bases, with 7 bases left in between. This CDR3 has 12 amino acids. The CDR3 spells CASSPGRDEQFF. The CDR3 DNA is TGTGCCAGCTCACCAGGTAGAGATGAGCAGTTCTTC.

V is TRBV28 and J is TRBJ1-1, with 8 bases lining up with TRBD1. V lost 2 bases and J lost 3; bases outside the gene matches: 2. This CDR3 is built from 14 residues. Germline CDR1 reads MDHEN; CDR2 reads SYDVKM. DNA of the CDR3: TGTGCCAGCAGTTTAGTCAGGGGGCACACTGAAGCTTTCTTT. Residues: CASSLVRGHTEAFF.

The rearrangement uses TRBV7-4 and TRBJ1-5; possible D gene TRBD1, 5 bases. Deletions cut 5 bases from V and 3 bases from J, with 14 bases between. The CDR3 spans 15 residues. Per the germline V gene, CDR1 is SGHVT and CDR2 is SQSDAQ. CDR3 sequence: CASSQGPKVNQPQHF. CDR3 bases: TGTGCCAGCAGCCAGGGCCCAAAGGTCAATCAGCCCCAGCATTTT.

This clone came up once. The V and J genes are TRBV7-9 and TRBJ2-4; 15 bases align to TRBD2. The CDR3 runs to 19 residues. J gave up 8 bases and V 2 bases, and 13 bases lay outside the gene matches. From germline, CDR1 is SEHNR and CDR2 FQNEAQ (reference sequence). CDR3 bases: TGTGCCAGCAGCTTACTAGGGACTAGCGGGAGGATTGGCCACGACATTCAGTACTTC. Its protein is CASSLLGTSGRIGHDIQYF.

About this clone: One end of the junction does not line up with germline, which may come from a read error. The rearrangement links TRBV5-8 to TRBJ2-7, with TRBD2 as a possible D gene (5 bases). The CDR3 is made up of 14 amino acids. Germline CDR1 SGHTS, CDR2 YDEGEE. CDR3 protein: CVSSSREDSYEQYF. CDR3 coding DNA: TGTGTCAGCAGCTCCCGGGAAGACTCCTACGAGCAGTACTTC.

This clone has just one count. The rearrangement uses TRBV6-4 and TRBJ2-2; possibly TRBD2 for D (6 bases). The germline V and J ends were trimmed by 0 bases and 1 base, with 9 bases remaining between them. This CDR3 has 16 amino acids. Germline CDR1 reads MRHNA; CDR2 reads SNTAGT. CDR3 sequence: CASSDSEGGNTGELFF. In DNA form, the CDR3 reads TGTGCCAGCAGTGACTCAGAGGGAGGGAACACCGGGGAGCTGTTTTTT.

The chain uses TRBV20-1 and TRBJ2-7; D unclear. Trimming shortened V by 1 base and J by 5 bases, and 3 bases separated the two germline ends. The CDR3 has 10 residues. Germline CDR1 is DFQATT and CDR2 is SNEGSKA (reference sequence). The CDR3 region is CSARGHEQYF. Here the CDR3 DNA reads TGCAGTGCTAGAGGGCACGAGCAGTACTTC.

The chain joins TRBV28 to TRBJ2-5; D is ambiguous. The CDR3 extends over 12 amino acids. V gave up 4 bases and J gave up 5 bases, with 8 bases separating them. Germline V gene data show CDR1 as MDHEN and CDR2 as SYDVKM. The CDR3 coding sequence is TGTGCCAGCAGTTCCCTCGTGGAGACCCAGTACTTC. Protein sequence: CASSSLVETQYF.

V is TRBV6-5 and J is TRBJ1-4; no firm D call. Germline V gene data show CDR1 as MNHEY and CDR2 as SVGAGI. The CDR3 is 15 amino acids. The ends were cut back, 6 bases at V and 3 bases at J, with 14 bases in the middle. The CDR3 spells CASSLRRESNEKLFF. As DNA, the CDR3 is TGTGCCAGCAGCCTCCGCCGAGAATCTAATGAAAAACTGTTTTTT.

This sequence joins TRBV5-8 and TRBJ2-1, with 7 nucleotides matching TRBD1. The CDR3 extends over 15 amino acids. The germline gives CDR1 SGHTS, CDR2 YDEGEE. Unmatched junction bases numbered 11, after V lost 3 bases and J lost 8 bases. CDR3 in DNA: TGTGCCAGCAGCTCCGGACAGGTCCAAGGCGATGAGCAGTTCTTC. Protein: CASSSGQVQGDEQFF.

J is TRBJ1-1 and V is TRBV30; tentatively, D is TRBD1 (6 bases). CDR1 and CDR2 (germline): GTSNPN, SVGIG (reference sequence). The CDR3 consists of 14 residues. V dropped 6 bases and J dropped 1 base, with 15 bases sitting between them. This chain's CDR3 is CACRIGTPNTEAFF. CDR3 DNA: TGTGCCTGTCGTATCGGGACACCGAACACTGAAGCTTTCTTT. Together with reference TRBV30 and TRBJ1-1, the CDR3 gives the full variable domain: SQTIHQWPATLVQPVGSPLSLECTVEGTSNPNLYWYRQAAGRGLQLLFYSVGIGQISSEVPQNLSASRPQDRQFILSSKKLLLSDSGFYLCACRIGTPNTEAFFGQGTRLTVV.

This clone was seen a few times. V gene TRBV7-9 combines with J gene TRBJ1-3; 9 bases line up with TRBD1. The CDR3 loop spans 16 amino acids. V lost 5 bases, J lost 6 bases, and 11 bases stayed unmatched. The germline V gene has CDR1 SEHNR and CDR2 FQNEAQ (reference sequence). DNA of the CDR3: TGTGCCAGCAGCCCGCCGGGACAGGGAAGTTCAAACACCATATATTTT. Its protein product is CASSPPGQGSSNTIYF.

The chain employs TRBV4-3 and TRBJ1-2; D perhaps matches TRBD1 (5 bases). Trimming took off 0 bases at V and 2 bases at J, with 13 bases between the two ends. The CDR3 is 16 amino acids. Germline V CDR1 and CDR2: LGHNA, YSLEER. The CDR3 is CASSQEWGGSNYGYTF. The CDR3 DNA reads TGCGCCAGCAGCCAAGAGTGGGGGGGTTCAAACTATGGCTACACCTTC.

The chain has TRBV10-2 and TRBJ2-2; 7 bases are a match to TRBD1. CDR1 WSHSY and CDR2 SAAADI come from the germline V gene. The junction had 7 bases not matched to a gene; V was cut back by 6 bases and J by 3 bases. CDR3 length: 15 residues. The CDR3: CASRSGTDYTGELFF. CDR3 nucleotide sequence: TGCGCCAGCAGGTCCGGGACAGATTACACCGGGGAGCTGTTTTTT.